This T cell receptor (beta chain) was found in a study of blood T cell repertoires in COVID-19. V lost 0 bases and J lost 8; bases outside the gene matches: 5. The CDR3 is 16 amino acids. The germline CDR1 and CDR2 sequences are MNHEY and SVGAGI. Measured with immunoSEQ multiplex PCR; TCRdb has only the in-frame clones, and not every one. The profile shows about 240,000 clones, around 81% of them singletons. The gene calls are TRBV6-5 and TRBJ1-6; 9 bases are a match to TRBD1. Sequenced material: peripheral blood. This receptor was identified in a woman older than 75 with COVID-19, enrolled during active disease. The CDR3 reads CASSYSQGAGDSPLHF. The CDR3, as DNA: TGTGCCAGCAGTTACTCACAGGGGGCAGGGGATTCACCCCTCCACTTT.